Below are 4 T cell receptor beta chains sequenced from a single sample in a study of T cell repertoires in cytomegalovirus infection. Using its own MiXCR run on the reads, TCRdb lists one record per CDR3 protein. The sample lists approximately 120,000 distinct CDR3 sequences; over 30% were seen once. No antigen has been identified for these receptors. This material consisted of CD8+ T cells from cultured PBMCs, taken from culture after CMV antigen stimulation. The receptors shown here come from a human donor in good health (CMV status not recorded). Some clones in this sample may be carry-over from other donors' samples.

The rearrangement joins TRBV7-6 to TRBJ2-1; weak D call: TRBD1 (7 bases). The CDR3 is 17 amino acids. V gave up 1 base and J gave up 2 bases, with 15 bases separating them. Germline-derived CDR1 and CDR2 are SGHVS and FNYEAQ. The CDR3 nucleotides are TGTGCCAGCAGCTTAGGGGTGCAGGGGGGACCCTACAATGAGCAGTTCTTC. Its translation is CASSLGVQGGPYNEQFF.

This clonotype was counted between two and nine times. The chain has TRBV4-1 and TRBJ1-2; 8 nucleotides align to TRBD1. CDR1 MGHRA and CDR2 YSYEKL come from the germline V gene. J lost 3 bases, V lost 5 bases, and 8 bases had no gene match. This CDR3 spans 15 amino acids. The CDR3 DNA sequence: TGCGCCAGCAGCACAGGGGGGAAGAGGGACTATGGCTACACCTTC. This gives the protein CASSTGGKRDYGYTF.

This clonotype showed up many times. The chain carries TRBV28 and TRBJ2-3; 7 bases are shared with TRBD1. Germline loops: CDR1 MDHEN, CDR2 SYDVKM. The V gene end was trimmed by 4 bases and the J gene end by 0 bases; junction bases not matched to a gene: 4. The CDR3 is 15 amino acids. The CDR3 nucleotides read TGTGCCAGCAGTTCGACAGGGTTGAGCACAGATACGCAGTATTTT. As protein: CASSSTGLSTDTQYF. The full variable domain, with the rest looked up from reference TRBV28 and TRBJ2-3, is DVKVTQSSRYLVKRTGEKVFLECVQDMDHENMFWYRQDPGLGLRLIYFSYDVKMKEKGDIPEGYSVSREKKERFSLILESASTNQTSMYLCASSSTGLSTDTQYFGPGTRLTVL.

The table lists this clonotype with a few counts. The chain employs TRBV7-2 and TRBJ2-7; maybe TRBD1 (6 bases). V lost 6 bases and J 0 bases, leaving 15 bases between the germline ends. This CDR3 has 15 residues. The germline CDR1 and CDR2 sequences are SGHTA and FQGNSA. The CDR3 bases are TGTGCCAGCAGTTGGACAGACACTAGCTCCTACGAGCAGTACTTC. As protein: CASSWTDTSSYEQYF.